The 25 T cell receptor beta chains in this list originate from one sample, sequenced in a study of yellow fever vaccine responses in identical twins. TCRdb re-derived calls from the RT-PCR reads in MiXCR, one entry per CDR3 protein. This sample has a few thousand distinct CDR3 sequences; around 80% occur once, and the top ten carry about 4%. The sequenced sample was T cells from blood (PBMCs), unsorted or a sorted subset (not recorded which), obtained before or after yellow fever vaccination (not recorded which). These receptors all come from a woman under 30 who received the yellow fever vaccine.

In its sample, this clonotype ranks as large. The gene calls are TRBV29-1 and TRBJ2-7; no definite D call. CDR1 and CDR2 from the germline V gene are SQVTM and ANQGSEA. Trimming took off 6 bases at V and 0 bases at J, with 12 bases between the two ends. This CDR3 comprises 13 residues. The CDR3 DNA sequence: TGCAGCGTAGTTAAAGATTCCTCCTACGAGCAGTACTTC. Translation gives CSVVKDSSYEQYF.

The chain is built from TRBV11-3 and TRBJ1-1; no clear D. This CDR3 has 16 amino acids. The germline CDR1 and CDR2 sequences are SGHNT and YENEEA. With 1 base removed from V and 0 bases from J, the gap between germline ends came to 12 bases. The DNA for the CDR3 is TGTGCCAGCAGCTTAGGCGTTGGACGGCTGAACACTGAAGCTTTCTTT. It yields the protein CASSLGVGRLNTEAFF.

The CDR3 coding sequence is TGTGCCACCAGCATCACAGGACAGGGCGATGAGCAGTTCTTC. It translates to CATSITGQGDEQFF. J is TRBJ2-1 and V is TRBV15; 8 nucleotides match TRBD1. Germline V gives CDR1 LNHNV, CDR2 YYDKDF (reference sequence). This CDR3 has 14 residues. The V and J ends lost 4 bases and 8 bases, in that order; junction bases with no gene match: 7.

The chain combines TRBV11-2 with TRBJ1-5; D is unclear. V was clipped by 2 bases and J by 4 bases, with 3 bases between them. Germline lookup yields CDR1 SGHAT and CDR2 FQNNGV. This CDR3 has 12 residues. The CDR3 reads CASSLPNQPQHF. As DNA, the CDR3 is TGTGCCAGCAGCTTACCTAATCAGCCCCAGCATTTT.

The rearrangement joins TRBV3-1 to TRBJ2-5; D gene ambiguous. Per germline, CDR1 LGHDT and CDR2 YNNKEL (reference sequence). V lost 11 bases and J lost 4, with 11 bases in between. This CDR3 region has 11 residues. CDR3 sequence reads: CAASQTETQYF. The CDR3 coding sequence is TGTGCCGCGAGTCAGACAGAGACCCAGTACTTC.

The chain uses TRBV28 and TRBJ2-7; D perhaps matches TRBD2 (6 bases). Between the trimmed V and J ends, which lost 2 bases and 4 bases, there was a span of 9 bases. Germline V gene data show CDR1 as MDHEN and CDR2 as SYDVKM. The length of the CDR3 is 13 residues. The CDR3 protein is CASSLRGGYEQYF. In nucleotides, the CDR3 is TGTGCCAGCAGTTTAAGGGGAGGTTACGAGCAGTACTTC.

The J gene is TRBJ2-1, the V gene TRBV7-6, with 9 positions matching TRBD1. The CDR3 has 17 amino acids. V shed 5 bases and J 8 bases; nucleotides not matched to a gene: 16. Germline assignment: CDR1 SGHVS and CDR2 FNYEAQ. For the CDR3, the DNA is TGTGCCAGCAGCCTTTACGGGGGGACAGGGCTACATGATGAGCAGTTCTTC. It codes for CASSLYGGTGLHDEQFF.

CDR3 in amino acids: CASSHQGFEAFF. The CDR3 DNA is TGTGCCAGCAGCCATCAGGGGTTTGAAGCTTTCTTT. The V gene is TRBV3-1, the J gene TRBJ1-1; TRBD1 is a possible D gene (6 bases). CDR3 size: 12 residues. Germline CDR1 reads LGHDT; CDR2 reads YNNKEL (reference sequence). V lost 3 bases and J 7 bases, leaving 9 bases between the germline ends.

V and J are TRBV2 and TRBJ2-5; D might be TRBD1 (6 bases). The CDR3 has 15 amino acids. In germline, CDR1 is SNHLY, CDR2 FYNNEI. Trimming removed 6 bases at V and 0 bases at J, with 14 bases between. CDR3 bases: TGTGCCAGCAGGGACAGACAAATCAACCAAGAGACCCAGTACTTC. Amino acid sequence: CASRDRQINQETQYF.

The genes are TRBV10-3 and TRBJ2-2; TRBD1 matches at 9 bases. Looked up from germline, CDR1 is ENHRY and CDR2 is SYGVKD. The CDR3 is 13 residues long. The V gene end was trimmed by 10 bases and the J gene end by 6 bases; junction bases not matched to a gene: 6. CDR3 residues: CATRQGEAGELFF. Here the CDR3 DNA reads TGTGCCACACGACAGGGGGAAGCCGGGGAGCTGTTTTTT.

The chain uses TRBV9 and TRBJ2-2; TRBD1 matches 10 bases. The CDR3 spans 16 residues. Germline CDR1 SGDLS, CDR2 YYNGEE. V shed 7 bases and J 5 bases; nucleotides not matched to a gene: 11. The CDR3 coding sequence is TGTGCCAGCTTTAGAGGAGGGGGACAGGGGACCGGGGAGCTGTTTTTT. Protein sequence: CASFRGGGQGTGELFF.

The chain is built from TRBV11-3 and TRBJ2-1, with 9 bases lining up with TRBD2. J was trimmed by 7 bases and V by 2 bases; bases with no gene match: 6. The CDR3 covers 15 residues. Per germline, CDR1 SGHNT and CDR2 YENEEA. DNA for the CDR3: TGTGCCAGCAGCTTATGGGCGGGGGGGGGGAATGAGCAGTTCTTC. The encoded protein is CASSLWAGGGNEQFF.

CDR3 DNA sequence: TGTGCCAGCAGTGACAAGGTAGACGGAGGAGATGAGCAGTTCTTC. This translates into CASSDKVDGGDEQFF. The V call is TRBV6-4, the J call TRBJ2-1; maybe TRBD2 (5 bases). This CDR3 spans 15 amino acids. Per germline, CDR1 MRHNA and CDR2 SNTAGT. V dropped 2 bases and J dropped 8 bases, with 16 bases sitting between them.

The chain uses TRBV10-3 and TRBJ1-1; 10 nucleotides align to TRBD1. Germline V gives CDR1 ENHRY, CDR2 SYGVKD. With 2 bases clipped from V and 3 bases from J, the junction kept 0 bases outside the gene matches. The CDR3 runs to 14 residues. The DNA of the CDR3 is TGTGCCATCAGTGAGGGACAGGGGGACACTGAAGCTTTCTTT. This encodes CAISEGQGDTEAFF.

This chain links TRBV11-2 with TRBJ2-3, with 9 bases identical to TRBD2. The CDR3 runs 15 residues. Germline CDR1 reads SGHAT; CDR2 reads FQNNGV. With V trimmed by 7 bases and J by 6 bases, 11 bases remained unmatched. The CDR3 DNA reads as TGTGCCAGCACCGTTTCTAGCGGGGCGGGGGATACGCAGTATTTT. This codes for CASTVSSGAGDTQYF.

The rearrangement uses TRBV7-2 and TRBJ2-1; 7 nucleotides agree with TRBD2. Germline loops: CDR1 SGHTA, CDR2 FQGNSA. This CDR3 has 14 residues. Trimming took 1 base from V and 5 from J; bases not matched to a gene: 2. CDR3 DNA sequence: TGTGCCAGCAGCTTAGACGGGACTAACAATGAGCAGTTCTTC. It is translated as CASSLDGTNNEQFF.

V and J are TRBV15 and TRBJ1-5, with a possible D match to TRBD1 (6 bases). The CDR3 spans 18 residues. The V end lost 0 bases, the J end lost 0 bases, and 15 bases lay between the germline ends. CDR1 is LNHNV and CDR2 is YYDKDF in the germline V gene (reference sequence). CDR3 in DNA: TGTGCCACCAGCAGAGATCTGGGGGCGGCCATTAGCAATCAGCCCCAGCATTTT. It translates to CATSRDLGAAISNQPQHF. Together with reference TRBV15 and TRBJ1-5, the CDR3 gives the full variable domain: DAMVIQNPRYQVTQFGKPVTLSCSQTLNHNVMYWYQQKSSQAPKLLFHYYDKDFNNEADTPDNFQSRRPNTSFCFLDIRSPGLGDTAMYLCATSRDLGAAISNQPQHFGDGTRLSIL.

This clonotype has a handful of counts. V gene TRBV20-1 combines with J gene TRBJ1-2; unclear D gene. Germline loops: CDR1 DFQATT, CDR2 SNEGSKA (reference sequence). V lost 2 bases and J lost 7, with 11 bases in between. The CDR3 runs 12 residues. CDR3 region: CSARWATGGYTF. DNA of the CDR3: TGCAGTGCTAGATGGGCGACGGGTGGCTACACCTTC.

The V and J genes are TRBV18 and TRBJ2-5, with no clear D. The CDR3 has 12 residues. Between the trimmed V and J ends, which lost 8 bases and 2 bases, there was a span of 9 bases. Germline V gives CDR1 KGHSH, CDR2 LQKENI. CDR3 in amino acids: CASNREQETQYF. CDR3 sequence (DNA): TGTGCCAGCAACCGCGAACAAGAGACCCAGTACTTC.

This clonotype is a singleton in its sample. The chain joins TRBV19 to TRBJ1-4, with D possibly matching TRBD1 (5 bases). The CDR3 runs 14 residues. V dropped 7 bases and J dropped 7 bases, with 16 bases sitting between them. Germline-derived CDR1 and CDR2 are LNHDA and SQIVND (reference sequence). The CDR3 DNA sequence: TGTGCCAGTACAGGGACCGGAAGAGGTGAAAAACTGTTTTTT. This sequence encodes CASTGTGRGEKLFF.

The gene calls are TRBV28 and TRBJ1-6; D is possibly TRBD1 (5 bases). V lost 7 bases to trimming and J lost 7 bases, with 17 bases between them. This CDR3 comprises 15 residues. The germline CDR1 and CDR2 sequences are MDHEN and SYDVKM. As DNA, the CDR3 is TGTGCCAGCATCGAGGTAGGGGTAGGAAATTCACCCCTCCACTTT. Translated: CASIEVGVGNSPLHF.

This chain links TRBV18 with TRBJ1-2; the D gene is possibly TRBD1 (6 bases). Germline assignment: CDR1 KGHSH and CDR2 LQKENI. This CDR3 is built from 13 residues. Trimming shortened V by 3 bases and J by 3 bases, and 8 bases separated the two germline ends. CDR3: CASSPNRDYGYTF. CDR3 nucleotides: TGTGCCAGCTCACCCAACAGGGACTATGGCTACACCTTC. Combining the CDR3 with reference TRBV18 and TRBJ1-2 gives the whole variable domain NAGVMQNPRHLVRRRGQEARLRCSPMKGHSHVYWYRQLPEEGLKFMVYLQKENIIDESGMPKERFSAEFPKEGPSILRIQQVVRGDSAAYFCASSPNRDYGYTFGSGTRLTVV.

The chain links TRBV2 to TRBJ1-1; D gene uncertain. The germline CDR1 and CDR2 sequences are SNHLY and FYNNEI. The ends were cut back, 3 bases at V and 4 bases at J, with 6 bases in the middle. This CDR3 contains 12 residues. In DNA, the CDR3 is TGTGCCAGCAGTGAGTTTGGCACTGAAGCTTTCTTT. It translates to CASSEFGTEAFF.

CDR3 nucleotide sequence: TGTGCCAGCAGTGACGTCCCGGGACAGGGGGCAGGTCAGCCCCAGCATTTT. Its protein product is CASSDVPGQGAGQPQHF. J is TRBJ1-5 and V is TRBV2; TRBD1 aligns across 12 bases. This CDR3 is 17 amino acids long. V trimming: 3 bases; J trimming: 6 bases; junction bases outside the gene matches: 9. The germline CDR1 and CDR2 sequences are SNHLY and FYNNEI.

This clonotype was observed a single time. This chain links TRBV6-5 with TRBJ2-7; TRBD1 might be the D (6 bases). The length of the CDR3 is 15 residues. V was shortened by 0 bases and J by 0 bases, with 9 bases between the two germline ends. Germline V CDR1 and CDR2: MNHEY, SVGAGI. The CDR3: CASSYSGQISYEQYF. The CDR3 coding sequence is TGTGCCAGCAGTTACTCCGGACAGATCTCCTACGAGCAGTACTTC.